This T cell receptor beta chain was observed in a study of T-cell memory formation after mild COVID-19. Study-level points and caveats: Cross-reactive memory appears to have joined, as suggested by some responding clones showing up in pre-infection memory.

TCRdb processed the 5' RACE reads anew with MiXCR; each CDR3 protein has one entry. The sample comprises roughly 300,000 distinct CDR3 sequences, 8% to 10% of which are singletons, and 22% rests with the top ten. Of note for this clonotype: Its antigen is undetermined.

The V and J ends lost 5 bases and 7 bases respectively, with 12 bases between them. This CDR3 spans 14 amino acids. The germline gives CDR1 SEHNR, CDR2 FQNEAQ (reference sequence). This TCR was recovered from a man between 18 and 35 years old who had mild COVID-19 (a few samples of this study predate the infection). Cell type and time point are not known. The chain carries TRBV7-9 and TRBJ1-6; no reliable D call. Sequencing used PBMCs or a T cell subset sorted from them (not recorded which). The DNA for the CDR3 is TGTGCCAGCAGCCTAGAACCCCCGAATTCACCCCTCCACTTT. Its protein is CASSLEPPNSPLHF.